The present TCR beta chain was sequenced within a study of blood T cell repertoires in COVID-19. Germline V gene lookup returns CDR1 MNHNY and CDR2 SVGAGI (reference sequence). The CDR3 has 15 amino acids. The V end was cut by 4 bases, the J end by 8 bases, with 20 bases between. Measured with immunoSEQ multiplex PCR; TCRdb has only the in-frame clones, and not every one. The table lists 150,000 to 200,000 clones, approximately 82% of them singletons. Sequencing was performed on peripheral blood. This chain joins TRBV6-6 and TRBJ1-2, with a tentative D call TRBD1 (5 bases). This receptor was identified in a woman aged 40 to 50 with COVID-19, enrolled during active disease. The CDR3 sequence is CASSSLRTGVSGYTF. The CDR3 DNA is TGTGCCAGCAGTTCACTAAGAACAGGAGTAAGCGGCTACACCTTC.